This TCR beta chain was observed in a study of Ad26.COV2.S vaccination and SARS-CoV-2 variants. Study-wide context: In the study, Ad26.COV2.S was injected intramuscularly once, or twice 56 days apart.

A remark on this clone: Antigen specificity is unknown.

Germline CDR1 SGHDT, CDR2 YYEEEE. There are 14 residues in the CDR3. V shed 5 bases, J shed 5 bases, and the junction held 4 bases outside the gene matches. Study results and limitations: Comparability of non-spike TCR breadth was observed across vaccine and placebo recipients. The TCR-based breadth and depth measures might underestimate overall T cell responses. Substantial post-vaccination breadth of spike-specific CD8+ and CD4+ T cell responses was reported.

Profiled with immunoSEQ multiplex PCR; TCRdb holds only in-frame clones, not every one. The sample carries 450,000 to 550,000 clones, nearly 90% recorded once. Treatment here: roughly 19 received Ad26.COV2.S at low or high dose, single or two shots; about 5 received placebo; per-sample allocation not given. Sampling was done on day 63 after the first vaccine or placebo injection. The V call is TRBV5-6, the J call TRBJ1-1; 12 bases map to TRBD1. This receptor was identified in a person aged 18-65 years who received the Ad26.COV2.S COVID-19 vaccine or a placebo. The sequences come from peripheral blood, collected in a trial of Ad26.COV2.S vaccine versus placebo. The CDR3 DNA follows: TGTGCCAGCAGGGGACAGGGGGCGAGTACTGAAGCTTTCTTT. It encodes CASRGQGASTEAFF.